In this sample, the clone carrying this T cell receptor beta chain turned up many times. The data were obtained in a study of regulatory T cells in long-lasting Graves disease. Time point given: newly diagnosed GD, antithyroid drugs for less than 3 months. There was RNA extracted from PBMCs, and the TCR library was made from it. An endocrinology department in Xi'an, China, recruited the patients. As collected, the peripheral blood samples measured about 8.1 milliliters each and went into EDTA tubes. Construction of TCR beta libraries relied on iRepertoire HTBI primers and on Arm-PCR targeting CDR3 regions. TCRdb reprocessed the multiplex PCR reads with MiXCR, giving one entry per CDR3 protein. Among about 450,000 distinct CDR3 sequences listed, approximately 15% were seen once. The sample was also linked to a second study, of T cells in Graves' hyperthyroidism and ophthalmopathy.

The clonotype comes from a woman in her fifties or sixties with Graves disease. Sample: peripheral blood mononuclear cells (PBMCs), taken at new diagnosis, from a patient treated with antithyroid drugs.

CDR3 nucleotides: TGTGCCTGGAGCCTAGCGGCATACAATGAGCAGTTCTTC. Translation gives CAWSLAAYNEQFF. This chain joins TRBV30 and TRBJ2-1; 7 nucleotides agree with TRBD2. The V segment lost 3 bases and the J segment 4 bases; nucleotides outside the gene matches: 3. The germline V gene encodes CDR1 GTSNPN and CDR2 SVGIG (reference sequence). The CDR3 is 13 residues long. The full variable domain, with the rest looked up from reference TRBV30 and TRBJ2-1, is SQTIHQWPATLVQPVGSPLSLECTVEGTSNPNLYWYRQAAGRGLQLLFYSVGIGQISSEVPQNLSASRPQDRQFILSSKKLLLSDSGFYLCAWSLAAYNEQFFGPGTRLTVL.